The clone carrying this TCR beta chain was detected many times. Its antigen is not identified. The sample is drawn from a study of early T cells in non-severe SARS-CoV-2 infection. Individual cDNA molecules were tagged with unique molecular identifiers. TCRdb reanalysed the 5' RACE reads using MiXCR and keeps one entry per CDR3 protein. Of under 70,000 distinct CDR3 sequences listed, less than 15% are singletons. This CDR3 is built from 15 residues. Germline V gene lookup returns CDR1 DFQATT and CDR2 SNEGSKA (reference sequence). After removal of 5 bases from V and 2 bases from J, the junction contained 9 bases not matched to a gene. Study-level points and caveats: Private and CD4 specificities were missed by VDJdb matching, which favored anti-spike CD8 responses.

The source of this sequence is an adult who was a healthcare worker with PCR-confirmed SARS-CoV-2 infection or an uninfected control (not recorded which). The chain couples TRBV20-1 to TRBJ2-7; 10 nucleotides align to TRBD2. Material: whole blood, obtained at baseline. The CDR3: CSAPAIAGGTYEQYF. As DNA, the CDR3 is TGCAGTGCTCCTGCTATAGCGGGGGGAACCTACGAGCAGTACTTC.